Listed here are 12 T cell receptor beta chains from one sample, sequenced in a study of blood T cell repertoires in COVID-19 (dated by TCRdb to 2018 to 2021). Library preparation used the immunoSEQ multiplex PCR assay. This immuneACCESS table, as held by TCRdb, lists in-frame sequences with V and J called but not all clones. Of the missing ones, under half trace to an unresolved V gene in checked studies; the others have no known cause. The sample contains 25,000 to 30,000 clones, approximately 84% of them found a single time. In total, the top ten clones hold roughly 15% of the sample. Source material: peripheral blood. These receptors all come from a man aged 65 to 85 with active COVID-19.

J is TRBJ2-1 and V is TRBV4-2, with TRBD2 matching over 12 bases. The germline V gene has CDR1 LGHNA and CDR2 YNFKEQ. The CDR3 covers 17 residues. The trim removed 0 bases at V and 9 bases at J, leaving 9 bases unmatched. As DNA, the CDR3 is TGTGCCAGCAGCCAAGAGGGGCTAGCGGGGGGGCTTGTTGAGCAGTTCTTC. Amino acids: CASSQEGLAGGLVEQFF.

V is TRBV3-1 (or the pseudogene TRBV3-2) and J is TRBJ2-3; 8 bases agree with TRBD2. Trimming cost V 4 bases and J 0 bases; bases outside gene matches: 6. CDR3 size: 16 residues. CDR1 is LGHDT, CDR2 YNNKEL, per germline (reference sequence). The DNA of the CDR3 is TGTGCCAGCAGCCGAGTAGCGGGGTCTAGCACAGATACGCAGTATTTT. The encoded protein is CASSRVAGSSTDTQYF.

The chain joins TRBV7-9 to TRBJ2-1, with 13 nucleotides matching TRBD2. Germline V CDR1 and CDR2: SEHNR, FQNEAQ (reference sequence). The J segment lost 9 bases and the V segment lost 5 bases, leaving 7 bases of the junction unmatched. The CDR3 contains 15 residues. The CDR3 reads CASSLLAGGPGEQFF. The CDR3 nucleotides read TGTGCCAGCAGCCTACTAGCGGGGGGGCCTGGTGAGCAGTTCTTC.

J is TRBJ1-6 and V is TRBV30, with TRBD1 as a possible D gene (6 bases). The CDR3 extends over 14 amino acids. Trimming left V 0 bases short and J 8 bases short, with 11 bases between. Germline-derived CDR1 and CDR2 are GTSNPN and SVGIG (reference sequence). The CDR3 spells CAWSVPGGYSPLHF. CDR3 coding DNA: TGTGCCTGGAGTGTACCGGGGGGCTATTCACCCCTCCACTTT. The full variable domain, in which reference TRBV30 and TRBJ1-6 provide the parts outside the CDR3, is SQTIHQWPATLVQPVGSPLSLECTVEGTSNPNLYWYRQAAGRGLQLLFYSVGIGQISSEVPQNLSASRPQDRQFILSSKKLLLSDSGFYLCAWSVPGGYSPLHFGNGTRLTVT.

CDR3 coding DNA: TGCGCCAGCAGCTTGGGGGGCATCACTAACATTCAGTACTTC. Its translation is CASSLGGITNIQYF. The chain uses TRBV5-1 and TRBJ2-4; D possibly corresponds to TRBD1 (5 bases). V lost 0 bases, J lost 7 bases, and 11 bases lay in between. The CDR3 length is 14 residues. Germline V gene data show CDR1 as SGHRS and CDR2 as YFSETQ.

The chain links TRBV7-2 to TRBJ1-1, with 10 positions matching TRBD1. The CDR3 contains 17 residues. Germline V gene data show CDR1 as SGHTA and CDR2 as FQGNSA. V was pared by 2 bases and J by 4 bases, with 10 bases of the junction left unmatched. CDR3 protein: CASSLTGTGVGGTEAFF. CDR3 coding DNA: TGTGCCAGCAGCTTAACCGGGACAGGGGTCGGTGGCACTGAAGCTTTCTTT.

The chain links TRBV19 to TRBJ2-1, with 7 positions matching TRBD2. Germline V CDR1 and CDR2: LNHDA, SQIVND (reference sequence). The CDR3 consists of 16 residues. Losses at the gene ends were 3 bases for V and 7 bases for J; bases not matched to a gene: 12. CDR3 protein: CASSIPGGISRNEQFF. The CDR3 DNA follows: TGTGCCAGTAGTATCCCCGGGGGGATCAGCAGGAATGAGCAGTTCTTC.

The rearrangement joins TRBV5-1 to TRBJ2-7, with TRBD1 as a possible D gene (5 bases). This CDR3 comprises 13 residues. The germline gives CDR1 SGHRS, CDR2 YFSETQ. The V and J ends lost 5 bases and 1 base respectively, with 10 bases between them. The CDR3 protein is CASSQGPSYEQYF. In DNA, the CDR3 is TGCGCCAGCAGTCAGGGCCCGTCCTACGAGCAGTACTTC.

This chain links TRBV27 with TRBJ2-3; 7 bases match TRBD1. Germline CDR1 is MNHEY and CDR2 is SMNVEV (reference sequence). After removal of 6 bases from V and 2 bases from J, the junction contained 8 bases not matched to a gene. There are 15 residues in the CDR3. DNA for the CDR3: TGTGCCAGCAGAGCCTCGGGACAGTTCACAGATACGCAGTATTTT. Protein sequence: CASRASGQFTDTQYF.

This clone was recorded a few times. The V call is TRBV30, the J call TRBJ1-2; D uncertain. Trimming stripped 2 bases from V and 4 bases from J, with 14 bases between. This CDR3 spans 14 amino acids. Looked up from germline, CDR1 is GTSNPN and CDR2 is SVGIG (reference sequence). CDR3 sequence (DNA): TGTGCCTGGAGTTTCAATAGACACTCCTATGGCTACACCTTC. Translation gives CAWSFNRHSYGYTF. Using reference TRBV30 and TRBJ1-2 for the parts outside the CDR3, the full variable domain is SQTIHQWPATLVQPVGSPLSLECTVEGTSNPNLYWYRQAAGRGLQLLFYSVGIGQISSEVPQNLSASRPQDRQFILSSKKLLLSDSGFYLCAWSFNRHSYGYTFGSGTRLTVV.

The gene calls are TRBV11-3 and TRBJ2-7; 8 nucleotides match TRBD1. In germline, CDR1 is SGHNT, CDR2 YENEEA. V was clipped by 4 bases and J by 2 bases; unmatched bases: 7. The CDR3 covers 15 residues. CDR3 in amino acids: CASSSAGTGAYEQYF. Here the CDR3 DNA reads TGTGCCAGCAGCTCCGCCGGGACAGGAGCCTACGAGCAGTACTTC.

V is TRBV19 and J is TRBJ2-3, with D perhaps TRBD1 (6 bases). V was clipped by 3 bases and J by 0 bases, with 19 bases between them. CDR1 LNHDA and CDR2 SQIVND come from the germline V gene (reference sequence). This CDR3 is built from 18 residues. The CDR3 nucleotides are TGTGCCAGTAGTATGACAGGATTGTGGGCAGCCAGCACAGATACGCAGTATTTT. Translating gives CASSMTGLWAASTDTQYF.